Each of the 25 T cell receptor beta chains below was sequenced from the same sample in a study of T-cell reconstitution after alpha-beta-depleted transplantation in children. Unique molecular identifiers were incorporated when the TCRbeta library was constructed. Using its own MiXCR run on the PCR reads, TCRdb lists one record per CDR3 protein. The table shows roughly 160,000 distinct CDR3 sequences, with approximately 12% occurring only once. The input for sequencing was PBMCs, taken before TCRalphabeta/CD19-depleted stem cell transplant. Every receptor here comes from a boy under 10 years old with acute myeloid leukemia, due to receive a stem cell transplant.

As to this clonotype: A much larger clone differs by one base, so this may be a read error. The CDR3 spells CTSSPPLGELFF. The CDR3 bases are TGTACCAGCAGTCCTCCGTTAGGGGAGCTGTTTTTT. V is TRBV27 and J is TRBJ2-2; D ambiguous. The CDR3 has 12 amino acids. Germline CDR1 is MNHEY and CDR2 is SMNVEV (reference sequence).

This clonotype was detected ten times or more. This chain links TRBV10-2 with TRBJ1-2; TRBD1 aligns across 9 bases. The V gene end was trimmed by 10 bases and the J gene end by 2 bases; junction bases not matched to a gene: 5. Germline assignment: CDR1 WSHSY and CDR2 SAAADI. The CDR3 is made up of 13 amino acids. CDR3 coding DNA: TGCGCCACCTGGGACAGGGAGAACTATGGCTACACCTTC. Its protein product is CATWDRENYGYTF.

This clonotype was found many times. This chain uses TRBV6-4 with TRBJ2-1, with 15 bases aligning to TRBD2. The CDR3 loop spans 15 amino acids. Germline-derived CDR1 and CDR2 are MRHNA and SNTAGT. With V trimmed by 4 bases and J by 7 bases, 2 bases remained unmatched. The CDR3 is CASSAGTSGGNEQFF. The CDR3 DNA reads TGTGCCAGCAGTGCGGGGACTAGCGGGGGGAATGAGCAGTTCTTC.

This clonotype was detected many times. The chain couples TRBV18 to TRBJ1-3, with D possibly being TRBD1 (5 bases). Trimming removed 3 bases from V and 3 bases from J, with 9 bases in between. The germline gives CDR1 KGHSH, CDR2 LQKENI. The CDR3 extends over 14 amino acids. DNA for the CDR3: TGTGCCAGCTCACCCGAGGGGAATGGAAACACCATATATTTT. Its translation is CASSPEGNGNTIYF.

At least ten counts were recorded for this clonotype. The CDR3 DNA reads TGTGCCAGCACTATTTATTTGGGATCGATCGGCTACACCTTC. Translation gives CASTIYLGSIGYTF. The chain uses TRBV28 and TRBJ1-2, with D unclear. The V gene lost 7 bases and the J gene lost 8 bases, with 20 bases spanning the gap. CDR3 length: 14 residues. Germline V gene data show CDR1 as MDHEN and CDR2 as SYDVKM.

The V call is TRBV7-9, the J call TRBJ1-3; D is unclear. CDR3 size: 15 residues. Trimming cost V 1 base and J 2 bases, with 9 bases left between them. In germline, CDR1 is SEHNR, CDR2 FQNEAQ (reference sequence). CDR3 in amino acids: CASSLVTLTGNTIYF. The CDR3 bases are TGTGCCAGCAGCTTAGTAACCTTAACTGGAAACACCATATATTTT.

This clonotype was seen many times. This chain uses TRBV6-6 with TRBJ2-5, with 9 bases aligning to TRBD1. The ends lost 6 bases at V and 5 bases at J; junction bases unmatched: 4. From germline, CDR1 is MNHNY and CDR2 SVGAGI (reference sequence). The CDR3 sequence is 13 residues long. The DNA for the CDR3 is TGTGCCAGCAGATGGACAGGGGAGGAGACCCAGTACTTC. It is translated as CASRWTGEETQYF.

This clonotype was counted ten times or more. This sequence joins TRBV29-1 and TRBJ1-2; D is perhaps TRBD1 (6 bases). V shed 0 bases and J shed 4 bases, with 9 bases lying between them. The CDR3 extends over 13 amino acids. Germline-derived CDR1 and CDR2 are SQVTM and ANQGSEA. CDR3 region: CSVEDRDIYGYTF. The CDR3 DNA reads as TGCAGCGTTGAAGACAGGGACATCTATGGCTACACCTTC. Using reference TRBV29-1 and TRBJ1-2 for the parts outside the CDR3, the full variable domain is SAVISQKPSRDICQRGTSLTIQCQVDSQVTMMFWYRQQPGQSLTLIATANQGSEATYESGFVIDKFPISRPNLTFSTLTVSNMSPEDSSIYLCSVEDRDIYGYTFGSGTRLTVV.

This clonotype was seen ten or more times. The V call is TRBV28, the J call TRBJ2-7, with D unresolved. The germline gives CDR1 MDHEN, CDR2 SYDVKM. The CDR3 loop spans 13 amino acids. Trimming removed 6 bases from V and 3 bases from J, with 12 bases in between. CDR3 DNA sequence: TGTGCCAGCAGCTTCTCCCGCTACTACGAGCAGTACTTC. As protein: CASSFSRYYEQYF.

This clonotype has a count of ten or more. The chain couples TRBV15 to TRBJ2-7, with TRBD2 matching over 10 bases. V was pared by 11 bases and J by 0 bases, with 10 bases of the junction left unmatched. The CDR3 loop spans 15 amino acids. Per the germline V gene, CDR1 is LNHNV and CDR2 is YYDKDF (reference sequence). CDR3 sequence reads: CAPPSGGASSYEQYV. The DNA for the CDR3 is TGTGCCCCCCCCAGCGGGGGGGCTAGCTCCTACGAGCAGTACGTC.

The chain employs TRBV10-1 and TRBJ1-1; the D is unclear. This CDR3 is 13 amino acids long. Germline values: CDR1 WNHNN, CDR2 SYGVQD (reference sequence). V was clipped by 4 bases and J by 2 bases, with 8 bases between them. This CDR3 reads CASSGTDNTEAFF. In DNA, the CDR3 is TGCGCCAGCAGTGGAACAGATAACACTGAAGCTTTCTTT.

This clonotype was observed at least ten times. The chain uses TRBV20-1 and TRBJ1-5; the D gene is possibly TRBD1 (6 bases). The CDR3 consists of 13 residues. The V end lost 6 bases, the J end lost 4 bases, and 13 bases lay between the germline ends. Germline V gives CDR1 DFQATT, CDR2 SNEGSKA (reference sequence). The CDR3 reads CSANQGPNQPQHF. Here the CDR3 DNA reads TGCAGTGCCAACCAGGGGCCTAATCAGCCCCAGCATTTT.

The sample holds many counts of this clonotype. The chain recombines TRBV27 with TRBJ2-7; 8 nucleotides line up with TRBD1. The germline V gene has CDR1 MNHEY and CDR2 SMNVEV (reference sequence). This CDR3 contains 16 residues. Germline trimming cut 4 bases from V and 0 bases from J; bases unmatched to any gene: 8. The DNA for the CDR3 is TGTGCCAGCAGTTCAGTGGGGGGACAGGTCTCCTACGAGCAGTACTTC. Its protein product is CASSSVGGQVSYEQYF.

In its sample, this clonotype was seen many times. The CDR3 DNA follows: TGTGCCAGCAGCTTGTGGGGGGGAGAGGGAGAGACCCAGTACTTC. Translation gives CASSLWGGEGETQYF. The V call is TRBV5-6, the J call TRBJ2-5; 7 bases agree with TRBD2. J lost 4 bases, V lost 1 base, and 7 bases had no gene match. Germline assignment: CDR1 SGHDT and CDR2 YYEEEE. This CDR3 spans 15 amino acids.

This clonotype appeared once. Sequence at one end of the junction differs from germline and may be a read error. The chain carries TRBV7-9 and TRBJ1-3; possible D gene TRBD1, 5 bases. The CDR3 runs to 12 residues. Germline CDR1 and CDR2: SEHNR and FQNEAQ (reference sequence). The CDR3 DNA sequence: TGTGCCGGCAGCTTTCGGGGGAACACCACATATTTT. Amino acids: CAGSFRGNTTYF. Looking up the rest from reference TRBV7-9 and TRBJ1-3 gives the full variable domain: DTGVSQNPRHKITKRGQNVTFRCDPISEHNRLYWYRQTLGQGPEFLTYFQNEAQLEKSRLLSDRFSAERPKGSFSTLEIQRTEQGDSAMYLCAGSFRGNTTYFGEGSWLTVV.

A word on this clonotype: A much larger clone differs by one base, so this may be a read error. The chain is built from TRBV3-1 and TRBJ2-2; possibly TRBD2 for D (7 bases). Between the trimmed V and J ends, which lost 0 bases and 7 bases, there was a span of 9 bases. The germline V gene encodes CDR1 LGHDT and CDR2 YNNKEL (reference sequence). This CDR3 is built from 14 residues. CDR3 DNA: TGTGCCAGCAGCCAAGAGGGGGGGCTCGGGGAGCTGTTTTTT. Translating gives CASSQEGGLGELFF.

Many counts were recorded for this clonotype. V and J are TRBV28 and TRBJ2-1; possibly TRBD1 for D (5 bases). The V gene lost 7 bases and the J gene lost 4 bases, with 14 bases spanning the gap. Germline CDR1 is MDHEN and CDR2 is SYDVKM. This CDR3 is built from 14 residues. CDR3 sequence (DNA): TGTGCCAGCACCGTGTTTGGACATTACAATGAGCAGTTCTTC. It specifies CASTVFGHYNEQFF. The whole variable domain, remainder taken from reference TRBV28 and TRBJ2-1, is DVKVTQSSRYLVKRTGEKVFLECVQDMDHENMFWYRQDPGLGLRLIYFSYDVKMKEKGDIPEGYSVSREKKERFSLILESASTNQTSMYLCASTVFGHYNEQFFGPGTRLTVL.

This clonotype was counted a few times. This rearrangement joins TRBV4-2 to TRBJ2-7; D may be TRBD1 (6 bases). The CDR3 runs to 13 residues. Trimming took off 4 bases at V and 11 bases at J, with 18 bases between the two ends. Germline CDR1 LGHNA, CDR2 YNFKEQ. The CDR3 DNA reads TGTGCCAGCAGCCCCAAGGGCCGGACAGAGAAGTACTTC. It encodes CASSPKGRTEKYF.

This clonotype was counted ten times or more. V is TRBV20-1 and J is TRBJ2-1, with TRBD2 matching 11 bases. V dropped 4 bases and J dropped 0; count of bases not matched to a gene: 11. Germline values: CDR1 DFQATT, CDR2 SNEGSKA (reference sequence). The CDR3 is made up of 18 amino acids. The DNA for the CDR3 is TGCAGTGCTATCCAGACTAGCGGGACCCCGAGCTCCTACAATGAGCAGTTCTTC. This gives the protein CSAIQTSGTPSSYNEQFF.

CDR3 protein: CASRSADTQYF. The CDR3 region has the DNA TGTGCCAGTAGATCCGCAGATACGCAGTATTTT. The V gene is TRBV19, the J gene TRBJ2-3; D is unclear. Trimming shortened V by 6 bases and J by 4 bases, and 5 bases separated the two germline ends. CDR1 LNHDA and CDR2 SQIVND come from the germline V gene (reference sequence). This CDR3 comprises 11 residues.

This clonotype occurred many times. J is TRBJ2-1 and V is TRBV20-1; the D call may be TRBD1 or TRBD2 (6 bases each). The germline V gene encodes CDR1 DFQATT and CDR2 SNEGSKA (reference sequence). Deletions cut 0 bases from V and 9 bases from J, with 9 bases between. The CDR3 has 12 residues. The CDR3 protein is CSAREGGTEQFF. In DNA form, the CDR3 reads TGCAGTGCTAGAGAGGGGGGCACTGAGCAGTTCTTC.

There are many counts of this clonotype. The genes are TRBV20-1 and TRBJ1-2, with TRBD1 matching over 8 bases. V trimming: 0 bases; J trimming: 1 base; junction bases outside the gene matches: 4. The CDR3 consists of 15 residues. Germline CDR1 and CDR2: DFQATT and SNEGSKA (reference sequence). This CDR3 is CSARDPTGDNYGYTF. The DNA for the CDR3 is TGCAGTGCTAGAGATCCGACAGGGGATAACTATGGCTACACCTTC.

At least ten counts were recorded for this clonotype. The J gene is TRBJ2-2, the V gene TRBV7-3, with 9 bases lining up with TRBD1. Germline assignment: CDR1 SGHTA and CDR2 FQGTGA. With 6 bases clipped from V and 5 bases from J, the junction kept 4 bases outside the gene matches. The CDR3 runs 14 residues. The CDR3 loop is CASSTTGGTGELFF. Here the CDR3 DNA reads TGTGCCAGCAGTACGACAGGGGGGACCGGGGAGCTGTTTTTT.

The CDR3 reads CSAPRPDRGLAGGPAYSNEQFF. CDR3 in DNA: TGCAGTGCCCCCAGACCCGACAGGGGACTAGCGGGGGGGCCGGCTTATAGCAATGAGCAGTTCTTC. The gene calls are TRBV20-1 and TRBJ2-1; 16 nucleotides agree with TRBD2. Trimming removed 6 bases from V and 6 bases from J; junction bases left unmatched: 26. The CDR3 is 22 residues long. CDR1 is DFQATT and CDR2 is SNEGSKA in the germline V gene (reference sequence).

This clonotype came up many times. V is TRBV5-1 and J is TRBJ1-4; D is uncertain. The CDR3 length is 15 residues. The germline V gene has CDR1 SGHRS and CDR2 YFSETQ. V lost 0 bases, J lost 6 bases, and 12 bases lay in between. The CDR3 protein is CASSLGPGGDEKLFF. Written as DNA, the CDR3 is TGCGCCAGCAGCTTGGGACCGGGCGGGGATGAAAAACTGTTTTTT.